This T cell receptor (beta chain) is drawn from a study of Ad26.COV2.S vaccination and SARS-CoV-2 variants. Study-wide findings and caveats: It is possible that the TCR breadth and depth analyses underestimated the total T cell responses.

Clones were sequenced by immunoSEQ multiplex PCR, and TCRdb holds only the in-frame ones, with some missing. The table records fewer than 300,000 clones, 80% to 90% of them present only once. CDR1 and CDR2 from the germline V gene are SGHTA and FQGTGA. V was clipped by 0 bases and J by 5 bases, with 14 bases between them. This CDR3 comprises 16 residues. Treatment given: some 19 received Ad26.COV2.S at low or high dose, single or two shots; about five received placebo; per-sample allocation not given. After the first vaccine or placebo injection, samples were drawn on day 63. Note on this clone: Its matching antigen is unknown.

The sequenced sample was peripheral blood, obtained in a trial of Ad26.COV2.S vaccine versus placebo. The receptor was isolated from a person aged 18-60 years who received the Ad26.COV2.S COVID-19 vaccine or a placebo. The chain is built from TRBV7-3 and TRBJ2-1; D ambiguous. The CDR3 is CASSLTSAQPDNEQFF. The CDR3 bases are TGTGCCAGCAGCTTAACGTCCGCGCAACCTGACAATGAGCAGTTCTTC.